The clone carrying this T cell receptor beta chain was picked up a small number of times. CD8 cells classed as naive were CD45RO-negative and positively selected for CCR7, excluding terminally differentiated effector memory CD45RA+ cells. The data belong to a study of shared clonotypes between healthy human individuals. About the research overall: A couple of women and three men aged 18 to 49 served as donors. Three CD4 naive, three CD4 memory, two CD8 naive and one CD8 memory plate were used per donor.

V lost 4 bases and J 3 bases, leaving 7 bases between the germline ends. CDR3 length equals 12 residues. Germline V gene sequence: CDR1 SEHNR, CDR2 FQNEAQ (reference sequence). Methods used by the authors: ImmunoSEQ gave junction-only sequences without quality scores, so filtering differed. The repertoire was sequenced with immunoSEQ multiplex PCR; TCRdb's copy has only in-frame clones and lacks some. V and J calls plus clone size are reproduced from that table; the DNA served to infer D and trimming. The table lists around 2.1 million clones, more than 85% of them singletons. The specimen was naive CD8+ T cells from PBMCs. The receptor was isolated from a man between 18 and 29 years old in good health. Some clones in this sample may be carry-over from other donors' samples. The rearrangement uses TRBV7-9 and TRBJ2-7; possibly TRBD1 for D (5 bases). This CDR3 reads CASSSQGYEQYF. CDR3 nucleotides: TGTGCCAGCAGCTCCCAGGGCTACGAGCAGTACTTC.